This record concerns one T cell receptor (beta chain) sequence. What it binds is not known. This CDR3 spans 15 amino acids. Germline V CDR1 and CDR2: SGHVS, FQNEAQ. V was cut by 5 bases and J by 6 bases, with 17 bases left in between. The data were obtained in a study of T-cell memory formation after mild COVID-19. Constant-segment primers and 5'RACE yielded cDNA libraries for TCR alpha and TCR beta, each carrying sample barcodes and UMIs. TCRdb processed the 5' RACE reads anew with MiXCR; each CDR3 protein has one entry. The data contain 450,000 to 650,000 distinct CDR3 sequences, about 20% of them singletons. Study-wide points: Pre-infection memory contained some responding clones, which suggested that cross-reactive memory had joined. There was a balanced CD4/CD8 profile in clones contracting day 15 to 85, and later expanders leaned CD4+.

Sequenced material: PBMCs or a T cell subset sorted from them (not recorded which). This receptor was taken from an adult woman who had mild COVID-19 (a few samples of this study predate the infection). Cell type and time point are not known. The chain has TRBV7-8 and TRBJ2-4; D unclear. CDR3 region: CASSTKQISGNIQYF. The CDR3 region has the DNA TGTGCCAGCAGCACCAAACAAATATCGGGAAACATTCAGTACTTC.